The 6 T cell receptor beta chains listed next were all sequenced from one sample in a study of blood T cell repertoires in COVID-19. Method: immunoSEQ multiplex PCR; TCRdb's copy keeps in-frame clones and lacks some. Of about 440,000 clones in the sample, roughly 91% were seen once. The sample was peripheral blood. The receptors were sampled from a woman between 25 and 40 years old with acute or convalescent COVID-19.

This clone was seen only a few times. The genes are TRBV5-1 and TRBJ1-3, with 8 bases identical to TRBD1. V lost 0 bases, J lost 2 bases, and 7 bases stayed unmatched. This CDR3 spans 17 amino acids. The germline V gene encodes CDR1 SGHRS and CDR2 YFSETQ. CDR3 residues: CASSLVSQGATGNTIYF. The CDR3 DNA reads as TGCGCCAGCAGCTTGGTTTCTCAGGGGGCTACTGGAAACACCATATATTTT.

This chain uses TRBV19 with TRBJ1-2, with TRBD1 as a possible D gene (6 bases). CDR1 and CDR2 (germline): LNHDA, SQIVND (reference sequence). V lost 7 bases and J lost 8, with 29 bases in between. The CDR3 has 17 residues. The CDR3 sequence is CASTLTGTSILGRGYTF. The CDR3 DNA follows: TGTGCCAGTACCTTAACCGGGACAAGTATTCTAGGGAGAGGCTACACCTTC.

The genes are TRBV4-1 and TRBJ1-5; D call uncertain. The CDR3 is 15 residues long. V was pared by 0 bases and J by 3 bases, with 9 bases between. Germline CDR1 and CDR2: MGHRA and YSYEKL. The CDR3, as DNA: TGCGCCAGCAGCCAAGACGATAGTCACAATCAGCCCCAGCATTTT. This encodes CASSQDDSHNQPQHF.

J is TRBJ1-1 and V is TRBV6-1; TRBD1 might be the D (5 bases). The CDR3 loop spans 15 amino acids. Trimming cost V 2 bases and J 1 base, with 11 bases left between them. Per the germline V gene, CDR1 is MNHNS and CDR2 is SASEGT. CDR3 sequence: CASSEIGGKNTEAFF. The CDR3 DNA sequence: TGTGCCAGCAGTGAAATCGGGGGAAAGAACACTGAAGCTTTCTTT.

This chain joins TRBV7-2 and TRBJ2-3, with 11 bases identical to TRBD2. J lost 5 bases, V lost 4 bases, and 2 bases had no gene match. The CDR3 has 14 residues. CDR1 is SGHTA and CDR2 is FQGNSA in the germline V gene. CDR3 amino acids: CASSSGTSGDTQYF. CDR3 bases: TGTGCCAGCAGCTCCGGGACTAGCGGAGATACGCAGTATTTT.

The gene calls are TRBV12-5 and TRBJ2-7; D ambiguous. Between the trimmed V and J ends, which lost 0 bases and 5 bases, there was a span of 5 bases. Germline V gene lookup returns CDR1 LGHNT and CDR2 FRNRAP. This CDR3 has 12 residues. The CDR3 protein is CASGLVLNEQYF. The CDR3 bases are TGTGCTAGTGGTTTGGTACTGAACGAGCAGTACTTC.